A selection of T cell receptor beta chains follows, all from one sample in a study of graft-versus-host responses after intestinal transplantation. Sequencing was performed with immunoSEQ multiplex PCR; in TCRdb, only in-frame clones are kept and a portion is missing. The sample has tens of thousands of clones; over 80% are singletons. Antigens for these TCRs are unknown. Sample: unstimulated CD8+ T cells sorted from spleen or lymph node cells, taken before intestinal transplant. These receptors came from a human donor who received an intestinal transplant. The conserved cysteine and the conserved F or W are not part of the CDR3 here. The D gene is left open where the match is weak.

d_gene: NA; j_gene: TRBJ1-2; v_gene: TRBV29-1; CDR3aa: SVEGGAYGYT
d_gene: NA; j_gene: TRBJ2-5; v_gene: TRBV15; CDR3aa: ATSKGERNETQY
d_gene: NA; j_gene: TRBJ1-5; v_gene: TRBV7-7; CDR3aa: ASSRDINQPQH
d_gene: TRBD1; j_gene: TRBJ2-7; v_gene: TRBV5-1; CDR3aa: ASSSGTGGLYEQY
d_gene: NA; j_gene: TRBJ1-2; v_gene: TRBV29-1; CDR3aa: SVAEGDSNYGYT
d_gene: NA; j_gene: TRBJ2-7; v_gene: TRBV7-9; CDR3aa: ASSSPTRQGRVYEQY
d_gene: TRBD2; j_gene: TRBJ2-3; v_gene: TRBV7-8; CDR3aa: ASSLLGGSHTDTQY
d_gene: NA; j_gene: TRBJ2-1; v_gene: TRBV11-2; CDR3aa: ASSSDTGNEQF
d_gene: NA; j_gene: TRBJ1-6; v_gene: TRBV6-1; CDR3aa: ASSEVAGDFNSPLH
d_gene: TRBD1; j_gene: TRBJ2-1; v_gene: TRBV11-3; CDR3aa: ASSPEGADYNEQF
d_gene: TRBD1; j_gene: TRBJ2-3; v_gene: TRBV25-1; CDR3aa: ASRETGRGTDTQY
d_gene: NA; j_gene: TRBJ2-7; v_gene: TRBV28; CDR3aa: ASSTTYREVESYEQY
d_gene: TRBD1; j_gene: TRBJ2-4; v_gene: TRBV13; CDR3aa: ASSDRVSIQY
d_gene: NA; j_gene: TRBJ1-2; v_gene: TRBV14; CDR3aa: ASSPLPDGRYGYT
d_gene: TRBD2; j_gene: NA; v_gene: TRBV19; CDR3aa: ASSGTSSYEQY
d_gene: NA; j_gene: TRBJ2-3; v_gene: TRBV6-1; CDR3aa: ASSEVKGGIGDTQY
d_gene: TRBD1; j_gene: TRBJ2-7; v_gene: TRBV5-1; CDR3aa: ASSLGTGGWDEQY
d_gene: TRBD2; j_gene: TRBJ2-7; v_gene: TRBV6-6; CDR3aa: ASTPSGTSLSYEQY
d_gene: NA; j_gene: TRBJ2-7; v_gene: TRBV9; CDR3aa: ASSETYEQY
d_gene: TRBD2; j_gene: TRBJ2-3; v_gene: TRBV5-1; CDR3aa: ASSTGLAGADTDTQY
d_gene: TRBD1; j_gene: TRBJ2-7; v_gene: TRBV28; CDR3aa: ASSFGQGVYEQY
d_gene: TRBD1; j_gene: TRBJ2-5; v_gene: TRBV6-5; CDR3aa: ASSYVKQGDGETQY
d_gene: NA; j_gene: TRBJ1-2; v_gene: TRBV7-9; CDR3aa: ASSLGADIYGYT
d_gene: NA; j_gene: TRBJ2-7; v_gene: TRBV7-9; CDR3aa: ASSFRGLDEQY
d_gene: NA; j_gene: TRBJ2-7; v_gene: TRBV6-1; CDR3aa: ASSVLSYEQY
d_gene: TRBD2; j_gene: TRBJ2-1; v_gene: TRBV2; CDR3aa: ASSATSGRAYNEQF
d_gene: NA; j_gene: TRBJ1-1; v_gene: TRBV27; CDR3aa: ASSLGGANTEAF
d_gene: NA; j_gene: TRBJ2-7; v_gene: TRBV27; CDR3aa: ASSPPFGPTYEQY
d_gene: NA; j_gene: TRBJ1-2; v_gene: TRBV28; CDR3aa: ASKRVGYT
d_gene: NA; j_gene: TRBJ2-2; v_gene: TRBV10-1; CDR3aa: ASRPLNTGELF
d_gene: TRBD2; j_gene: TRBJ2-7; v_gene: TRBV7-3; CDR3aa: ASSLSPSGGSYEQY
d_gene: TRBD1; j_gene: TRBJ1-2; v_gene: TRBV4-2; CDR3aa: ASSHFTGASYGYT
d_gene: TRBD2; j_gene: TRBJ2-3; v_gene: TRBV18; CDR3aa: ASSPRLWTSGRITDTQY
d_gene: NA; j_gene: TRBJ1-2; v_gene: TRBV5-5; CDR3aa: ASSLAWGRFSYGYT
d_gene: TRBD2; j_gene: TRBJ2-1; v_gene: TRBV5-4; CDR3aa: ASSLADPSGTLRGF
d_gene: TRBD1; j_gene: TRBJ1-5; v_gene: TRBV4-1; CDR3aa: ASSQDAGGQPQH
d_gene: NA; j_gene: TRBJ1-2; v_gene: TRBV6-5; CDR3aa: ASSYSTGLYGYT
d_gene: NA; j_gene: TRBJ2-1; v_gene: TRBV6-1; CDR3aa: ASSEARVSGFTYNEQF
d_gene: NA; j_gene: TRBJ2-5; v_gene: TRBV7-9; CDR3aa: ASSFSSGQETQY
d_gene: NA; j_gene: TRBJ2-2; v_gene: TRBV21-1; CDR3aa: ASSSLERGRNTGELF
d_gene: NA; j_gene: TRBJ2-5; v_gene: TRBV7-9; CDR3aa: ASSYRDLQETQY
d_gene: TRBD2; j_gene: TRBJ2-7; v_gene: TRBV6-6; CDR3aa: ASSYLTSGSYEQY
d_gene: TRBD2; j_gene: TRBJ2-7; v_gene: TRBV13; CDR3aa: ASSLGLAGETSEQY
d_gene: NA; j_gene: TRBJ2-1; v_gene: TRBV28; CDR3aa: ASSLELAVYNEQF
d_gene: NA; j_gene: TRBJ2-5; v_gene: TRBV19; CDR3aa: ASSPRQVPGYQETQY
d_gene: TRBD2; j_gene: TRBJ2-3; v_gene: TRBV7-9; CDR3aa: ASSHTSGSGTDTQY
d_gene: NA; j_gene: TRBJ2-1; v_gene: TRBV5-1; CDR3aa: ASSLVWGNEQF
d_gene: NA; j_gene: TRBJ2-7; v_gene: TRBV28; CDR3aa: ASSFSGTAVEQY
d_gene: NA; j_gene: TRBJ1-2; v_gene: TRBV5-1; CDR3aa: ASRTAWGGYT
d_gene: TRBD2; j_gene: TRBJ2-6; v_gene: TRBV30; CDR3aa: AWTKLAGKRRSGANVLT